A single sample is the source of the 32 T cell receptor beta chains below, sequenced in a study of blood T cell repertoires in COVID-19. The table came from immunoSEQ multiplex PCR; TCRdb's copy has only in-frame clones and leaves some out. The repertoire consists of tens of thousands of clones, with over 80% occurring once and the leading ten covering roughly 50%. Sequencing was carried out using peripheral blood. These receptors were taken from a man between 65 and 79 years old with acute or convalescent COVID-19.

The chain links TRBV11-3 to TRBJ2-5; 14 nucleotides match TRBD2. This CDR3 is built from 18 residues. Germline-derived CDR1 and CDR2 are SGHNT and YENEEA. J lost 2 bases, V lost 1 base, and 6 bases had no gene match. The CDR3 DNA reads as TGTGCCAGCAGCTTAGCAGGCGGACTAGCGGGGGGACAAGAGACCCAGTACTTC. This sequence encodes CASSLAGGLAGGQETQYF.

Note on this clone: Sequence at one end of the junction differs from germline and may be a read error. The chain joins TRBV7-9 to TRBJ2-7; 8 nucleotides line up with TRBD1. The germline V gene has CDR1 SEHNR and CDR2 FQNEAQ (reference sequence). The CDR3 runs 12 residues. DNA for the CDR3: TGTGCCAGCAGCTTAGGAATCGGGACAGGCCTTTTC. Translation: CASSLGIGTGLF.

The gene calls are TRBV3-1 (or the pseudogene TRBV3-2) and TRBJ2-5; possibly TRBD2 for D (6 bases). Trimming shortened V by 0 bases and J by 3 bases, and 11 bases separated the two germline ends. Germline V lookup: CDR1 LGHDT, CDR2 YNNKEL (reference sequence). The CDR3 has 15 residues. The CDR3 is CASSQDGRREETQYF. CDR3 coding DNA: TGTGCCAGCAGCCAAGACGGGAGAAGGGAAGAGACCCAGTACTTC.

This sequence joins TRBV19 and TRBJ2-1; 9 bases are a match to TRBD1. Germline V gene data show CDR1 as LNHDA and CDR2 as SQIVND (reference sequence). V shed 5 bases and J 1 base; nucleotides not matched to a gene: 6. This CDR3 comprises 16 residues. The CDR3 sequence: CASSRRTGESYNEQFF. CDR3 nucleotide sequence: TGTGCCAGTAGTCGACGGACAGGGGAGTCCTACAATGAGCAGTTCTTC.

The CDR3: CASSQGAQPQHF. The CDR3 DNA reads TGTGCCAGTTCTCAGGGGGCTCAGCCCCAGCATTTT. The rearrangement uses TRBV9 and TRBJ1-5, with TRBD1 matching 8 bases. This CDR3 comprises 12 residues. Losses at the gene ends were 8 bases for V and 6 bases for J; bases not matched to a gene: 4. CDR1 SGDLS and CDR2 YYNGEE come from the germline V gene.

This sequence joins TRBV29-1 and TRBJ2-2; TRBD1 might be the D (5 bases). This CDR3 has 13 residues. CDR1 SQVTM and CDR2 ANQGSEA come from the germline V gene. V lost 4 bases, J lost 0 bases, and 6 bases lay in between. This CDR3 reads CSVVGANTGELFF. The DNA for the CDR3 is TGCAGCGTTGTAGGGGCGAACACCGGGGAGCTGTTTTTT.

The chain employs TRBV29-1 and TRBJ2-3; no clear D. With 3 bases removed from V and 0 bases from J, the gap between germline ends came to 4 bases. The CDR3 sequence is 12 residues long. Looked up from germline, CDR1 is SQVTM and CDR2 is ANQGSEA. For the CDR3, the DNA is TGCAGCGTTGAGGCTAGCACAGATACGCAGTATTTT. Translating it yields CSVEASTDTQYF.

CDR3 amino acids: CAWSGGDYEQYF. The CDR3 region has the DNA TGTGCCTGGAGTGGCGGGGACTACGAGCAGTACTTC. This sequence joins TRBV30 and TRBJ2-7, with D possibly being TRBD2 (6 bases). CDR3 length equals 12 residues. The germline V gene has CDR1 GTSNPN and CDR2 SVGIG (reference sequence). V dropped 1 base and J dropped 3 bases, with 7 bases sitting between them.

This rearrangement joins TRBV2 to TRBJ1-5, with 7 bases matching TRBD1. Looked up from germline, CDR1 is SNHLY and CDR2 is FYNNEI. Trimming removed 1 base from V and 5 bases from J; junction bases left unmatched: 5. The CDR3 covers 15 residues. This CDR3 reads CASSEDARGYQPQHF. Here the CDR3 DNA reads TGTGCCAGCAGTGAAGATGCCAGGGGGTATCAGCCCCAGCATTTT.

The chain links TRBV28 to TRBJ2-7; TRBD1 is a possible D gene (5 bases). The CDR3 spans 13 residues. Germline V gene lookup returns CDR1 MDHEN and CDR2 SYDVKM. Trimming removed 6 bases at V and 3 bases at J, with 12 bases between. CDR3 region: CASRTGHLYEQYF. The CDR3 coding sequence is TGTGCCAGCAGAACCGGACACCTCTACGAGCAGTACTTC.

The chain couples TRBV7-2 to TRBJ2-1, with 7 nucleotides matching TRBD1. The CDR3 consists of 14 residues. Germline-derived CDR1 and CDR2 are SGHTA and FQGNSA. After removal of 8 bases from V and 9 bases from J, the junction contained 13 bases not matched to a gene. The CDR3 DNA is TGTGCCAGCTCCCGACAGGGTCTAATGGCTGAGCAGTTCTTC. It is translated as CASSRQGLMAEQFF.

The chain is built from TRBV28 and TRBJ1-2; a weak D match, TRBD1 (6 bases). Trimming cost V 8 bases and J 2 bases, with 9 bases left between them. Germline V lookup: CDR1 MDHEN, CDR2 SYDVKM. The length of the CDR3 is 12 residues. The DNA for the CDR3 is TGTGCCAGCGGTGGACAGAACTATGGCTACACCTTC. This codes for CASGGQNYGYTF.

The chain uses TRBV6-1 and TRBJ2-1, with TRBD2 matching 7 bases. The CDR3 covers 13 residues. Trimming cost V 2 bases and J 11 bases; bases outside gene matches: 6. Germline CDR1 and CDR2: MNHNS and SASEGT. The CDR3 protein is CASSEQRGNKQFF. CDR3 bases: TGTGCCAGCAGTGAACAGCGGGGTAACAAGCAGTTCTTC.

The chain has TRBV29-1 and TRBJ2-6, with TRBD1 as a possible D gene (6 bases). The ends were cut back, 7 bases at V and 0 bases at J, with 16 bases in the middle. CDR3 length equals 16 residues. The V gene's germline CDR1 is SQVTM and CDR2 ANQGSEA. The CDR3 coding sequence is TGCAGCGCAAGAACAGGGTTTTACTCTGGGGCCAACGTCCTGACTTTC. It yields the protein CSARTGFYSGANVLTF.

The chain is built from TRBV9 and TRBJ2-5; no firm D call. CDR3 length: 14 residues. Per the germline V gene, CDR1 is SGDLS and CDR2 is YYNGEE. V dropped 0 bases and J dropped 9 bases, with 15 bases sitting between them. The CDR3 coding sequence is TGTGCCAGCAGCGTAGGGGCAGGTGAATGGGCCCAGTACTTC. As protein: CASSVGAGEWAQYF.

This chain connects TRBV4-2 to TRBJ1-4; TRBD1 matches at 7 bases. CDR1 LGHNA and CDR2 YNFKEQ come from the germline V gene. The CDR3 loop spans 14 amino acids. V lost 4 bases and J lost 7; bases outside the gene matches: 6. DNA of the CDR3: TGTGCCAGCAGCCTGAGGGGGCGGGCTGAAAAACTGTTTTTT. Encoded protein: CASSLRGRAEKLFF.

CDR3 in amino acids: CASSLSASIEQYF. As DNA, the CDR3 is TGTGCCAGCAGCTTATCGGCTAGTATCGAGCAGTACTTC. The chain carries TRBV11-2 and TRBJ2-7, with D unresolved. The CDR3 has 13 amino acids. CDR1 and CDR2 from the germline V gene are SGHAT and FQNNGV. Trimming left V 2 bases short and J 6 bases short, with 11 bases between.

This sequence joins TRBV4-2 and TRBJ1-4; weak D call: TRBD1 (5 bases). CDR1 and CDR2 (germline): LGHNA, YNFKEQ. Trimming took 3 bases from V and 3 from J, leaving 17 bases between them. The CDR3 runs 17 residues. In DNA form, the CDR3 reads TGTGCCAGCAGCCAGGATTACACGGGGGAGGCTAATGAAAAACTGTTTTTT. Its translation: CASSQDYTGEANEKLFF.

CDR3 coding DNA: TGTGCCAGCAGCGCAACGGGACACCTGGCCTTCCCCTACGAGCAGTACTTC. Amino acids: CASSATGHLAFPYEQYF. This chain connects TRBV9 to TRBJ2-7; a possible D gene is TRBD1 (6 bases). The CDR3 runs 17 residues. Germline V gene data show CDR1 as SGDLS and CDR2 as YYNGEE. V gave up 3 bases and J gave up 2 bases, with 21 bases separating them.

The chain combines TRBV7-9 with TRBJ1-4; the match to TRBD1 covers 7 bases. After removal of 5 bases from V and 6 bases from J, the junction contained 6 bases not matched to a gene. Germline V gene sequence: CDR1 SEHNR, CDR2 FQNEAQ (reference sequence). CDR3 length: 14 amino acids. The CDR3 bases are TGTGCCAGCAGCACAGGGACAGATGATGAAAAACTGTTTTTT. It translates to CASSTGTDDEKLFF.

The rearrangement uses TRBV27 and TRBJ1-5; 7 nucleotides line up with TRBD1. From germline, CDR1 is MNHEY and CDR2 SMNVEV (reference sequence). This CDR3 contains 13 residues. V shed 5 bases and J 6 bases; nucleotides not matched to a gene: 4. CDR3 in DNA: TGTGCCAGCAGTCCAACAGGGGTTCAGCCCCAGCATTTT. Translating gives CASSPTGVQPQHF.

The chain employs TRBV5-6 and TRBJ2-7, with a possible D match to TRBD2 (6 bases). CDR1 SGHDT and CDR2 YYEEEE come from the germline V gene. This CDR3 comprises 16 residues. Between the trimmed V and J ends, which lost 0 bases and 2 bases, there was a span of 15 bases. CDR3: CASSLVEGGSTYEQYF. CDR3 nucleotide sequence: TGTGCCAGCAGCTTGGTTGAGGGAGGTTCAACCTACGAGCAGTACTTC.

This rearrangement joins TRBV5-1 to TRBJ2-2, with D perhaps TRBD1 (5 bases). This CDR3 region has 17 residues. The V and J ends lost 4 bases and 0 bases respectively, with 16 bases between them. Germline V gene sequence: CDR1 SGHRS, CDR2 YFSETQ. The CDR3 coding sequence is TGCGCCAGCAGCCCAAATCCAGGGATTGCGAACACCGGGGAGCTGTTTTTT. Protein sequence: CASSPNPGIANTGELFF.

The chain recombines TRBV7-2 with TRBJ2-3; 8 nucleotides line up with TRBD1. The germline V gene has CDR1 SGHTA and CDR2 FQGNSA. The V and J ends lost 1 base and 2 bases, in that order; junction bases with no gene match: 5. The CDR3 consists of 16 residues. CDR3: CASSLVQGALTDTQYF. The DNA for the CDR3 is TGTGCCAGCAGCTTAGTCCAGGGGGCGCTCACAGATACGCAGTATTTT.

The chain is built from TRBV10-2 and TRBJ2-5; 7 bases map to TRBD2. CDR3 length: 16 residues. CDR1 and CDR2 from the germline V gene are WSHSY and SAAADI. With V trimmed by 6 bases and J by 0 bases, 10 bases remained unmatched. The DNA of the CDR3 is TGCGCCAGCAGGGCCGGGGCTAGCGGTAACCAAGAGACCCAGTACTTC. It specifies CASRAGASGNQETQYF.

The genes are TRBV19 and TRBJ1-2; maybe TRBD1 (5 bases). Germline V gene data show CDR1 as LNHDA and CDR2 as SQIVND (reference sequence). The CDR3 covers 14 residues. V lost 1 base to trimming and J lost 9 bases, with 15 bases between them. The CDR3 protein is CASSIGQIRGSYTF. The CDR3 DNA follows: TGTGCCAGTAGTATAGGACAGATCCGTGGTAGCTACACCTTC.

J is TRBJ2-1 and V is TRBV18, with TRBD1 matching 8 bases. Losses at the gene ends were 3 bases for V and 3 bases for J; bases not matched to a gene: 7. CDR3 size: 16 residues. Germline V gene sequence: CDR1 KGHSH, CDR2 LQKENI. This CDR3 reads CASSPRGTGYYNEQFF. CDR3 coding DNA: TGTGCCAGCTCACCGAGGGGGACAGGTTACTACAATGAGCAGTTCTTC.

The chain links TRBV6-2 or TRBV6-3 to TRBJ1-6; 7 bases map to TRBD1. The CDR3 contains 16 residues. With 2 bases clipped from V and 5 bases from J, the junction kept 6 bases outside the gene matches. Germline loops: CDR1 MNHEY, CDR2 SVGEGT. The CDR3 is CASSYTYRGDNSPLHF. CDR3 nucleotides: TGTGCCAGCAGTTACACCTACAGGGGAGATAATTCACCCCTCCACTTT.

This chain connects TRBV6-1 to TRBJ1-5, with D perhaps TRBD1 (5 bases). V lost 2 bases and J 5 bases, leaving 13 bases between the germline ends. The CDR3 extends over 15 amino acids. Per the germline V gene, CDR1 is MNHNS and CDR2 is SASEGT. The CDR3 DNA reads TGTGCCAGCAGTGAACATACGCCGGGGGATCAGCCCCAGCATTTT. Protein sequence: CASSEHTPGDQPQHF.

The chain recombines TRBV11-2 with TRBJ2-2; 10 bases line up with TRBD2. The length of the CDR3 is 16 residues. Per the germline V gene, CDR1 is SGHAT and CDR2 is FQNNGV. V was clipped by 6 bases and J by 5 bases; unmatched bases: 9. CDR3 DNA sequence: TGTGCCAGCAGGTCGAGAGCGGGAGGGGGGACCGGGGAGCTGTTTTTT. Amino acids: CASRSRAGGGTGELFF.

This rearrangement joins TRBV6-2 or TRBV6-3 to TRBJ2-1; no clear D gene. The CDR3 consists of 13 residues. V dropped 6 bases and J dropped 6 bases, with 12 bases sitting between them. Germline lookup yields CDR1 MNHEY and CDR2 SVGEGT. The CDR3 nucleotides are TGTGCCAGCAGCTCCACCCCCGGCAATGAGCAGTTCTTC. It encodes CASSSTPGNEQFF.

The chain is built from TRBV7-2 and TRBJ1-1; 9 positions agree with TRBD1. The CDR3 covers 15 residues. Germline trimming cut 3 bases from V and 5 bases from J; bases unmatched to any gene: 7. Germline V lookup: CDR1 SGHTA, CDR2 FQGNSA. CDR3 region: CASSLATGGLTEAFF. CDR3 nucleotide sequence: TGTGCCAGCAGCTTGGCGACAGGGGGGTTGACTGAAGCTTTCTTT.